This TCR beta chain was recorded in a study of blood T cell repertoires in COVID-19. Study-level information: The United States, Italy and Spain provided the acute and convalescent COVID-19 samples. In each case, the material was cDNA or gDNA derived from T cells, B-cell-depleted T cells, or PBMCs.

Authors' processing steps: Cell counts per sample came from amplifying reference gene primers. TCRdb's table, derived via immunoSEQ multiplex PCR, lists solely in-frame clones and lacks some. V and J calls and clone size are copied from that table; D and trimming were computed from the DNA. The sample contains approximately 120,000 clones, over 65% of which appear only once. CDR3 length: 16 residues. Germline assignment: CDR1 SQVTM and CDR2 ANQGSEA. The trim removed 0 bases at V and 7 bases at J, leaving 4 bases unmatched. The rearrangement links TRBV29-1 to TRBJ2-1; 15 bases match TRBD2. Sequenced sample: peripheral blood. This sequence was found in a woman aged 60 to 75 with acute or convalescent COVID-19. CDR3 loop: CSVEDPGTSGRNEQFF. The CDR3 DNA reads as TGCAGCGTTGAAGATCCAGGGACTAGCGGGAGGAATGAGCAGTTCTTC.